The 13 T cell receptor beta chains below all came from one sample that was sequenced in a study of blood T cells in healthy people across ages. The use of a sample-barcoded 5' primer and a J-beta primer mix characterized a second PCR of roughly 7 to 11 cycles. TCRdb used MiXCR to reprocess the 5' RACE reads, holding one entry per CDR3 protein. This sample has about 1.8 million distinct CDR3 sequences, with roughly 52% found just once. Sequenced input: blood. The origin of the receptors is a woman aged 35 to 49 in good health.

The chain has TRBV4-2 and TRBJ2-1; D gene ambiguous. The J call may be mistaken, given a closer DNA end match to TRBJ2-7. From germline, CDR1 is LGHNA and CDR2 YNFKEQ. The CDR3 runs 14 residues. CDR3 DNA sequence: TGTGCCAGCAGCCAAGAGACGGGCTACAATGAGCAGTACTTC. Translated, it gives CASSQETGYNEQYF.

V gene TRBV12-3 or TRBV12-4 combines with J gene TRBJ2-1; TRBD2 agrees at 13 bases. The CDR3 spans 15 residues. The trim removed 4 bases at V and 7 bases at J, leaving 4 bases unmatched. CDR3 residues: CASSSRTSGSNEQFF. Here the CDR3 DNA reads TGTGCCAGCAGTTCCCGGACTAGCGGGAGTAATGAGCAGTTCTTC.

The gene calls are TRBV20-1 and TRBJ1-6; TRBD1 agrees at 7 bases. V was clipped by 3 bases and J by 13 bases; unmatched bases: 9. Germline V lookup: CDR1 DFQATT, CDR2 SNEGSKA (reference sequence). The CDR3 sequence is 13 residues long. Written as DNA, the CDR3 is TGCAGTGCTAGGGTGGACAGGCCTTCGCCCCTCCACTTT. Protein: CSARVDRPSPLHF.

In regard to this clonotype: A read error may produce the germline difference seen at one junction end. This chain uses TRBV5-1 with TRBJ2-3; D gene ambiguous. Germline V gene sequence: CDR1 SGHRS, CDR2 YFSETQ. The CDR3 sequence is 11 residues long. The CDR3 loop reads CAISLLDTQYF. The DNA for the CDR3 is TGCGCCATCAGCTTGCTAGATACGCAGTATTTT.

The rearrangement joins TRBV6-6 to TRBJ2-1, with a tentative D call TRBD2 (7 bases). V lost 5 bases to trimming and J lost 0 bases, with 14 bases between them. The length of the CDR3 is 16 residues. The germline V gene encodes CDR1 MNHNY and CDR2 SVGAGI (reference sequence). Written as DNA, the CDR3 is TGTGCCAGCAGTATTGCGGGGGCCGGCTCCTACAATGAGCAGTTCTTC. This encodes CASSIAGAGSYNEQFF.

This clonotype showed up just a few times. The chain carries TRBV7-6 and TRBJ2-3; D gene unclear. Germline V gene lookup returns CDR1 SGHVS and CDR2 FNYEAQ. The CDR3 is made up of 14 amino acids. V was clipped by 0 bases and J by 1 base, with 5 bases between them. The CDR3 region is CASSLAHGTDTQYF. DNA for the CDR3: TGTGCCAGCAGCTTAGCGCACGGCACAGATACGCAGTATTTT.

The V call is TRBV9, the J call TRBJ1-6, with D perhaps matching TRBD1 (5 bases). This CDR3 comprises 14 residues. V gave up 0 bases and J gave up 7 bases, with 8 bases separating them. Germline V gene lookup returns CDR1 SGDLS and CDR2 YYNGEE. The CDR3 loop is CASSVGGENSPLHF. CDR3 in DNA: TGTGCCAGCAGCGTAGGGGGGGAGAATTCACCCCTCCACTTT.

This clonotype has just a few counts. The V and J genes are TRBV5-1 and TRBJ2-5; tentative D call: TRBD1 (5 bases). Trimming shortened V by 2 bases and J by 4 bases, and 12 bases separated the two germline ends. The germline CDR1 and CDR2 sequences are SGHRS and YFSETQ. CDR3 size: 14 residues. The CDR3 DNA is TGCGCCAGCAGCTTTGACAGAACGTTAGAGACCCAGTACTTC. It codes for CASSFDRTLETQYF.

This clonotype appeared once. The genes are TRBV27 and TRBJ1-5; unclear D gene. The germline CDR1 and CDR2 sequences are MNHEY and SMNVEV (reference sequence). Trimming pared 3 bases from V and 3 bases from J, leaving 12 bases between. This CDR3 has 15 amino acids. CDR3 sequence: CASSFYSSPNQPQHF. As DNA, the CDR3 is TGTGCCAGCAGTTTTTATTCCAGCCCCAATCAGCCCCAGCATTTT.

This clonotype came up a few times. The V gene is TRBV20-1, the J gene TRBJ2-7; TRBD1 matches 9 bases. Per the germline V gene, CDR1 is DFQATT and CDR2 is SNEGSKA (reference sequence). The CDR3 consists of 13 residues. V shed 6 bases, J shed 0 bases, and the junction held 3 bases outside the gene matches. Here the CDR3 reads CSAPTGGSYEQYF. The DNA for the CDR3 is TGCAGTGCCCCGACAGGGGGCTCCTACGAGCAGTACTTC.

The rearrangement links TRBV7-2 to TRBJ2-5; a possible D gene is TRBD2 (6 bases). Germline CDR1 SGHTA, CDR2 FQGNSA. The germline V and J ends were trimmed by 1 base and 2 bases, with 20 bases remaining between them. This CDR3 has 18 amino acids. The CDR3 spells CASSLEGRGSGHQETQYF. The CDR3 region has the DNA TGTGCCAGCAGCTTAGAGGGGCGGGGATCCGGCCATCAAGAGACCCAGTACTTC.

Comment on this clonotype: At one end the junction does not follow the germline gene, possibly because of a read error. CDR3 amino acids: CAGSRLKLYGHIQYF. Written as DNA, the CDR3 is TGTGCCGGCAGCCGACTGAAGCTGTATGGGCACATTCAGTACTTC. The chain couples TRBV3-1 to TRBJ2-4, with D uncertain. The CDR3 consists of 15 residues. The germline gives CDR1 LGHDT, CDR2 YNNKEL (reference sequence).

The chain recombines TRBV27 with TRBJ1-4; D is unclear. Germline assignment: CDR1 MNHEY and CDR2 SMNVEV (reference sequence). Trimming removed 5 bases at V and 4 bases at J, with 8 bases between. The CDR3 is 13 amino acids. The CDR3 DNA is TGTGCCAGCAGTAAACGTCTTAATGAAAAACTGTTTTTT. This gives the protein CASSKRLNEKLFF.